The T cell receptor (beta chain) under discussion was sequenced for a study of CD8+ T cells in alopecia areata. Extraction of RNA preceded its reverse transcription into cDNA, which served as the sequencing template. Clones were read by immunoSEQ multiplex PCR, and TCRdb kept only the in-frame ones, dropping some. The sample holds approximately 180,000 clones, less than 75% seen once. This clone was recorded once. The target antigen is unknown. Notes on the study in general: Scalp sample data also include resident alphabeta T cells from normal skin. Researchers report lesional scalp, most notably alopecia totalis/universalis, outstripped normal scalp in clonality. Tofacitinib produced a significant decrease in scalp clonality and in expanded CD8+ clones among the top 100.

Trimming removed 4 bases from V and 5 bases from J; junction bases left unmatched: 8. The CDR3 spans 16 residues. CDR1 is SEHNR and CDR2 is FQNEAQ in the germline V gene (reference sequence). The treatment here: oral pan-JAK inhibitor, 5-10 mg twice daily. The sample here was CD4+ T cells sorted from blood, taken at approximately week 60, from a patient treated with tofacitinib. J is TRBJ2-6 and V is TRBV7-9, with 7 bases matching TRBD1. This TCR was sampled from a human donor with alopecia areata. The CDR3 DNA reads as TGTGCCAGCAGCTCTTCGGGACAGTGGAGGGCCAACGTCCTGACTTTC. Translation gives CASSSSGQWRANVLTF.